A single sample is the source of the 24 T cell receptor beta chains below, sequenced in a study of shared clonotypes between healthy human individuals. CD45RO-negative CD8 cells positively selected for CCR7 made up the naive population, which excluded terminally differentiated effector memory CD45RA+ cells. The protocol was immunoSEQ multiplex PCR, while the TCRdb copy is restricted to in-frame clones and leaves out a portion. The sample holds roughly 2,000,000 clones, about 95% seen once. Sequenced material: naive CD8+ T cells sorted from blood. The source of these receptors is a man between 18 and 35 years old in good health.

This clone appeared a single time. The gene calls are TRBV30 and TRBJ2-7, with 10 bases fitting TRBD1. CDR3 size: 15 residues. J was trimmed by 7 bases and V by 3 bases; bases with no gene match: 12. Germline V gives CDR1 GTSNPN, CDR2 SVGIG (reference sequence). The CDR3 DNA sequence: TGTGCCTGGAGCGAGGTGGGACAGGGGCTGGGGGAGCAGTACTTC. As protein: CAWSEVGQGLGEQYF. Variable domain in full (rest from reference TRBV30 and TRBJ2-7): SQTIHQWPATLVQPVGSPLSLECTVEGTSNPNLYWYRQAAGRGLQLLFYSVGIGQISSEVPQNLSASRPQDRQFILSSKKLLLSDSGFYLCAWSEVGQGLGEQYFGPGTRLTVT.

This chain uses TRBV27 with TRBJ2-7; the match to TRBD2 covers 13 bases. J lost 3 bases, V lost 4 bases, and 6 bases had no gene match. Germline CDR1 reads MNHEY; CDR2 reads SMNVEV (reference sequence). This CDR3 has 16 residues. DNA of the CDR3: TGTGCCAGCAGTTCAACCGGGACTAGCGGGATCTACGAGCAGTACTTC. Translating it yields CASSSTGTSGIYEQYF.

V and J are TRBV27 and TRBJ2-7; possibly TRBD1 or TRBD2 for D (5 bases each). The germline gives CDR1 MNHEY, CDR2 SMNVEV (reference sequence). Trimming removed 5 bases from V and 5 bases from J, with 16 bases in between. The CDR3 loop spans 14 amino acids. The CDR3 DNA reads as TGTGCCAGCAGTACCGGGACCGTACCAGACGAGCAGTACTTC. Amino acids: CASSTGTVPDEQYF.

The chain recombines TRBV29-1 with TRBJ2-3; D ambiguous. In germline, CDR1 is SQVTM, CDR2 ANQGSEA. The V end lost 1 base, the J end lost 14 bases, and 13 bases lay between the germline ends. The CDR3 contains 11 residues. CDR3 bases: TGCAGCGTTGAAGGGTCTCAACCCGCGTATTTT. It translates to CSVEGSQPAYF.

V and J are TRBV27 and TRBJ2-1, with D uncertain. CDR1 and CDR2 from the germline V gene are MNHEY and SMNVEV (reference sequence). The CDR3 has 14 residues. V was shortened by 4 bases and J by 4 bases, with 11 bases between the two germline ends. DNA of the CDR3: TGTGCCAGCAGTTCTTCAGCAAGTTACAATGAGCAGTTCTTC. Translating gives CASSSSASYNEQFF.

The chain combines TRBV4-1 with TRBJ2-7, with TRBD1 matching over 8 bases. CDR1 and CDR2 from the germline V gene are MGHRA and YSYEKL. This CDR3 is 16 amino acids long. V lost 4 bases to trimming and J lost 0 bases; unmatched junction nucleotides: 8. The CDR3 here is CASSLSWTGSSYEQYF. The CDR3 nucleotides read TGCGCCAGCAGCCTTTCCTGGACAGGGAGCTCCTACGAGCAGTACTTC.

The rearrangement uses TRBV27 and TRBJ2-3; 12 positions agree with TRBD1. The CDR3 extends over 16 amino acids. V trimming: 5 bases; J trimming: 6 bases; junction bases outside the gene matches: 9. Germline V gives CDR1 MNHEY, CDR2 SMNVEV (reference sequence). CDR3 nucleotide sequence: TGTGCCAGCAGTCCCCTAGGGGACAGGGGGCCTGATACGCAGTATTTT. Protein product: CASSPLGDRGPDTQYF.

There are a few counts of this clone. This chain uses TRBV6-6 with TRBJ2-7, with a weak D call TRBD2 (5 bases). CDR3 length: 12 amino acids. The V end lost 5 bases, the J end lost 5 bases, and 10 bases lay between the germline ends. Germline loops: CDR1 MNHNY, CDR2 SVGAGI (reference sequence). In DNA, the CDR3 is TGTGCCAGCAGTGCGGGTGTGCACGAGCAGTACTTC. This encodes CASSAGVHEQYF.

This chain joins TRBV7-2 and TRBJ2-7, with 10 bases identical to TRBD2. The junction had 14 bases not matched to a gene; V was cut back by 4 bases and J by 5 bases. Germline V lookup: CDR1 SGHTA, CDR2 FQGNSA. This CDR3 region has 17 residues. The CDR3 nucleotides are TGTGCCAGCAGCTCTGCGGGGCTAGCGGGAGAGATACACGAGCAGTACTTC. It specifies CASSSAGLAGEIHEQYF.

The V and J genes are TRBV2 and TRBJ2-5, with 7 bases that match TRBD2. Germline CDR1 SNHLY, CDR2 FYNNEI. The CDR3 contains 15 residues. V shed 3 bases and J 5 bases; nucleotides not matched to a gene: 9. For the CDR3, the DNA is TGTGCCAGCAGTGATTGGGGGGGATCCTTGGAGACCCAGTACTTC. Translated: CASSDWGGSLETQYF.

The chain is built from TRBV27 and TRBJ2-7, with 10 bases matching TRBD2. V lost 5 bases, J lost 0 bases, and 7 bases stayed unmatched. Germline CDR1 reads MNHEY; CDR2 reads SMNVEV (reference sequence). The CDR3 loop spans 16 amino acids. The CDR3 coding sequence is TGTGCCAGCAGTCCCCTAGCGGGGGTTAGCTCCTACGAGCAGTACTTC. Translated: CASSPLAGVSSYEQYF.

The chain has TRBV6-6 and TRBJ2-3; no definite D call. From germline, CDR1 is MNHNY and CDR2 SVGAGI (reference sequence). Trimming removed 2 bases at V and 5 bases at J, with 8 bases between. The CDR3 spans 13 residues. The CDR3 here is CASSYGPIDTQYF. CDR3 DNA: TGTGCCAGCAGTTACGGGCCTATAGATACGCAGTATTTT.

CDR3 in amino acids: CASSYWDGGETQYF. CDR3 DNA: TGTGCCAGCAGTTACTGGGACGGGGGGGAGACCCAGTACTTC. The V gene is TRBV6-5, the J gene TRBJ2-5, with 7 bases aligning to TRBD2. Looked up from germline, CDR1 is MNHEY and CDR2 is SVGAGI. V was clipped by 1 base and J by 5 bases; unmatched bases: 4. This CDR3 comprises 14 residues.

The J gene is TRBJ2-7, the V gene TRBV6-1; 10 positions agree with TRBD1. V was clipped by 3 bases and J by 2 bases; unmatched bases: 7. Looked up from germline, CDR1 is MNHNS and CDR2 is SASEGT. This CDR3 is built from 16 residues. CDR3 amino acids: CASSEGGTGDTYEQYF. The DNA for the CDR3 is TGTGCCAGCAGTGAGGGAGGGACAGGGGACACCTACGAGCAGTACTTC.

V is TRBV10-2 and J is TRBJ2-5; 8 positions agree with TRBD2. Germline CDR1 and CDR2: WSHSY and SAAADI. J lost 5 bases, V lost 3 bases, and 8 bases had no gene match. The CDR3 covers 15 residues. The CDR3: CASSDPGLGSETQYF. CDR3 coding DNA: TGCGCCAGCAGTGACCCGGGACTAGGTTCTGAGACCCAGTACTTC.

This clone occurred once. The rearrangement links TRBV5-1 to TRBJ2-1; 7 positions match TRBD2. Germline lookup yields CDR1 SGHRS and CDR2 YFSETQ. The V gene end was trimmed by 3 bases and the J gene end by 2 bases; junction bases not matched to a gene: 8. The CDR3 loop spans 16 amino acids. CDR3 nucleotide sequence: TGCGCCAGCAGCTCGTTAGCTGGGGGGGCCTACAATGAGCAGTTCTTC. As protein: CASSSLAGGAYNEQFF.

As to this clone: The sample contains more than one DNA sequence encoding this CDR3. V and J are TRBV5-4 and TRBJ1-1; D unresolved. Germline values: CDR1 SGHNT, CDR2 YYREEE (reference sequence). CDR3 length: 12 amino acids. Between the trimmed V and J ends, which lost 0 bases and 8 bases, there was a span of 8 bases. The CDR3 DNA is TGTGCCAGCAGCTTGGCGGCCACAGAAGCTTTCTTT. It yields the protein CASSLAATEAFF.

This clone was observed a single time. This sequence joins TRBV19 and TRBJ2-7; D gene ambiguous. The CDR3 spans 13 residues. Trimming stripped 6 bases from V and 3 bases from J, with 12 bases between. The germline V gene has CDR1 LNHDA and CDR2 SQIVND (reference sequence). The CDR3, as DNA: TGTGCCAGTAGCCCCGCCACCTACTACGAGCAGTACTTC. It encodes CASSPATYYEQYF.

The chain joins TRBV6-1 to TRBJ2-5; D is unclear. This CDR3 region has 14 residues. The germline gives CDR1 MNHNS, CDR2 SASEGT. Trimming left V 4 bases short and J 5 bases short, with 14 bases between. The CDR3 is CASSVLPEFETQYF. Written as DNA, the CDR3 is TGTGCCAGCAGTGTATTACCAGAATTCGAGACCCAGTACTTC.

The chain has TRBV7-9 and TRBJ2-1; 7 nucleotides line up with TRBD2. The CDR3 has 14 amino acids. The V segment lost 2 bases and the J segment 9 bases; nucleotides outside the gene matches: 7. Per the germline V gene, CDR1 is SEHNR and CDR2 is FQNEAQ (reference sequence). CDR3 in DNA: TGTGCCAGCAGCTTACCCGAGCGGGACGGTGAGCAGTTCTTC. Its translation: CASSLPERDGEQFF.

The rearrangement links TRBV14 to TRBJ2-7; D gene uncertain. The germline gives CDR1 SGHDN, CDR2 FVKESK. The CDR3 length is 13 residues. The germline V and J ends were trimmed by 8 bases and 0 bases, with 11 bases remaining between them. The CDR3 DNA sequence: TGTGCCAGCGGCTCTATGGACTCCTACGAGCAGTACTTC. This sequence encodes CASGSMDSYEQYF.

This clone was seen only once. Different DNA sequences within this sample yield the same CDR3. The genes are TRBV27 and TRBJ2-1; 11 bases fit TRBD2. The germline gives CDR1 MNHEY, CDR2 SMNVEV (reference sequence). The CDR3 is 14 residues long. V lost 5 bases, J lost 6 bases, and 3 bases stayed unmatched. The CDR3 nucleotides read TGTGCCAGCAGTGCACTAGCGGGAGTCAATGAGCAGTTCTTC. Translated: CASSALAGVNEQFF.

V and J are TRBV12-5 and TRBJ2-7; 7 nucleotides line up with TRBD1. The CDR3 loop spans 14 amino acids. Germline lookup yields CDR1 LGHNT and CDR2 FRNRAP. V was clipped by 3 bases and J by 5 bases; unmatched bases: 7. CDR3 residues: CASGLGGSVNEQYF. The CDR3, as DNA: TGTGCTAGTGGTTTAGGGGGCAGTGTAAACGAGCAGTACTTC.

Concerning this clone itself: At one boundary the junction diverges from the germline segment, which might be a read error. This chain connects TRBV5-4 to TRBJ1-2, with a tentative D call TRBD1 (5 bases). This CDR3 is built from 14 residues. The germline V gene encodes CDR1 SGHNT and CDR2 YYREEE (reference sequence). The CDR3 DNA is TGTGCCAGCAGTTTGGGGGAGGAGGGTTATGGCTACACCTTC. Translated, it gives CASSLGEEGYGYTF. Full variable domain (rest looked up from reference TRBV5-4 and TRBJ1-2): ETGVTQSPTHLIKTRGQQVTLRCSSQSGHNTVSWYQQALGQGPQFIFQYYREEENGRGNFPPRFSGLQFPNYSSELNVNALELDDSALYLCASSLGEEGYGYTFGSGTRLTVV.